This T cell receptor beta chain was documented in a study of blood T cell repertoires in COVID-19. Study overall: There were acute and convalescent COVID-19 samples, and they came from the United States, Italy and Spain.

V lost 0 bases and J 1 base, leaving 6 bases between the germline ends. The length of the CDR3 is 14 residues. Germline V gives CDR1 MNHEY, CDR2 SVGAGI. Data came from immunoSEQ multiplex PCR; TCRdb stores just in-frame clones and leaves some out. The sample lists around 12,000 clones, 88% seen once, with just under 30% in the top ten. The TCR comes from a human donor in a cohort sampled during active COVID-19. The sequencing input was peripheral blood. V and J are TRBV6-5 and TRBJ1-1; unclear D gene. The CDR3 is CASSYSARNTEAFF. The CDR3 nucleotides read TGTGCCAGCAGTTACTCCGCCAGGAACACTGAAGCTTTCTTT.